This T cell receptor beta chain was found in a study of blood T cell repertoires in COVID-19. Whole-study context: Acute and convalescent COVID-19 samples came from the United States, Italy and Spain. Sources were T cells, B-cell-depleted T cells, or PBMCs; the material itself was cDNA or gDNA.

Sequencing used immunoSEQ multiplex PCR; TCRdb keeps in-frame clones, though not all of them. The sample carries about 94,000 clones, approximately 83% recorded once. Trimming removed 2 bases from V and 0 bases from J, with 11 bases in between. The CDR3 spans 16 residues. The germline CDR1 and CDR2 sequences are PRHDT and FYEKMQ (reference sequence). The rearrangement uses TRBV13 and TRBJ2-1, with D uncertain. The sequence was obtained from a man aged 60 to 75 with acute or convalescent COVID-19. The sample comprised peripheral blood. CDR3 loop: CASSLFHSSSYNEQFF. The CDR3 nucleotides are TGTGCCAGCAGCTTATTCCACTCTAGCTCCTACAATGAGCAGTTCTTC. Using reference TRBV13 and TRBJ2-1 for the parts outside the CDR3, the full variable domain is AAGVIQSPRHLIKEKRETATLKCYPIPRHDTVYWYQQGPGQDPQFLISFYEKMQSDKGSIPDRFSAQQFSDYHSELNMSSLELGDSALYFCASSLFHSSSYNEQFFGPGTRLTVL.